These 17 T cell receptor beta chains share one sample of origin, sequenced in a study of early T cells in non-severe SARS-CoV-2 infection. A single record per CDR3 protein comes from TCRdb applying MiXCR to the 5' RACE reads. Among some 66,000 distinct CDR3 sequences listed, roughly 13% were seen once. Sequenced sample: whole blood. Receptors were obtained from an adult who was a healthcare worker with PCR-confirmed SARS-CoV-2 infection or an uninfected control (not recorded which).

This clonotype was counted ten times or more. V gene TRBV29-1 combines with J gene TRBJ2-2; 7 bases match TRBD1. The CDR3 sequence is 13 residues long. Per germline, CDR1 SQVTM and CDR2 ANQGSEA. Unmatched junction bases numbered 8, after V lost 6 bases and J lost 7 bases. The CDR3 DNA is TGCAGCGTCGCAGACAGGGCTGGCGGGGAGCTGTTTTTT. This encodes CSVADRAGGELFF.

About this clonotype itself: A read error may account for a junction end that differs from germline. The chain joins TRBV7-7 to TRBJ1-3, with D uncertain. This CDR3 comprises 13 residues. Germline-derived CDR1 and CDR2 are SSHAT and FNYEAQ (reference sequence). In DNA, the CDR3 is TGTGCTAGCAGCTCAGATTCCCGGAGCACCATATATTTT. Translated: CASSSDSRSTIYF.

This clonotype showed up just a few times. This chain links TRBV15 with TRBJ2-2; 8 bases map to TRBD2. The length of the CDR3 is 16 residues. The germline CDR1 and CDR2 sequences are LNHNV and YYDKDF (reference sequence). V was pared by 1 base and J by 0 bases, with 1 base of the junction left unmatched. This CDR3 is CATSRAGGANTGELFF. Here the CDR3 DNA reads TGTGCCACCAGCAGAGCGGGAGGGGCGAACACCGGGGAGCTGTTTTTT.

This clonotype has ten or more counts. Sequence at one end of the junction differs from germline and may be a read error. V usage is TRBV5-1 and J usage is TRBJ1-3; D remains unclear. The CDR3 extends over 15 amino acids. Germline loops: CDR1 SGHRS, CDR2 YFSETQ. CDR3 nucleotides: TGCGCCAGCAGCTTGTCGACGGGCTCTGAAAACACCATATATTTT. Its protein is CASSLSTGSENTIYF. Variable domain in full (rest from reference TRBV5-1 and TRBJ1-3): KAGVTQTPRYLIKTRGQQVTLSCSPISGHRSVSWYQQTPGQGLQFLFEYFSETQRNKGNFPGRFSGRQFSNSRSEMNVSTLELGDSALYLCASSLSTGSENTIYFGEGSWLTVV.

This clonotype was seen ten or more times. V gene TRBV11-2 combines with J gene TRBJ2-3; D ambiguous. The V end lost 4 bases, the J end lost 3 bases, and 8 bases lay between the germline ends. This CDR3 spans 13 amino acids. Germline lookup yields CDR1 SGHAT and CDR2 FQNNGV. In nucleotides, the CDR3 is TGTGCCAGCAGCTGGGCCCGGACAGATACGCAGTATTTT. Encoded protein: CASSWARTDTQYF.

This clonotype occurred many times. The chain carries TRBV5-1 and TRBJ2-2; the D gene is possibly TRBD1 (6 bases). Germline CDR1 is SGHRS and CDR2 is YFSETQ. V dropped 2 bases and J dropped 1 base, with 12 bases sitting between them. The CDR3 is made up of 16 amino acids. The CDR3 nucleotides are TGCGCCAGCAGCTTATTCGTACAGGGGAACACCGGGGAGCTGTTTTTT. The encoded protein is CASSLFVQGNTGELFF.

The CDR3 reads CASNLGGVDTQYF. CDR3 sequence (DNA): TGTGCCAGTAATCTCGGGGGAGTTGACACGCAGTATTTT. The V and J genes are TRBV19 and TRBJ2-3; TRBD2 might be the D (6 bases). The CDR3 runs 13 residues. CDR1 is LNHDA and CDR2 is SQIVND in the germline V gene (reference sequence). V was clipped by 7 bases and J by 9 bases, with 17 bases between them.

The chain combines TRBV15 with TRBJ2-5, with D unclear. V dropped 1 base and J dropped 1 base, with 10 bases sitting between them. The CDR3 loop spans 15 amino acids. CDR1 is LNHNV and CDR2 is YYDKDF in the germline V gene (reference sequence). The CDR3 region has the DNA TGTGCCACCAGCAGAGCCCTACGGATCCAAGAGACCCAGTACTTC. This translates into CATSRALRIQETQYF.

Many counts were recorded for this clonotype. The V gene is TRBV5-1, the J gene TRBJ2-1; tentative D call: TRBD1 (5 bases). Trimming removed 0 bases from V and 4 bases from J, with 5 bases in between. Germline-derived CDR1 and CDR2 are SGHRS and YFSETQ. The CDR3 is 13 amino acids. The CDR3 sequence is CASSLGQYNEQFF. The CDR3 nucleotides are TGCGCCAGCAGCTTGGGACAGTACAATGAGCAGTTCTTC.

At least ten counts were recorded for this clonotype. The chain couples TRBV19 to TRBJ1-5; D uncertain. The CDR3 consists of 17 residues. V lost 2 bases and J lost 0, with 14 bases in between. Per the germline V gene, CDR1 is LNHDA and CDR2 is SQIVND (reference sequence). The CDR3 nucleotides are TGTGCCAGTAGTATATCTCGGAGGACGGTTAGCAATCAGCCCCAGCATTTT. It translates to CASSISRRTVSNQPQHF.

This clonotype was counted many times. This chain uses TRBV7-8 with TRBJ1-2, with D possibly being TRBD1 (5 bases). Trimming took 3 bases from V and 2 from J, leaving 7 bases between them. The length of the CDR3 is 13 residues. Germline V gene lookup returns CDR1 SGHVS and CDR2 FQNEAQ. CDR3 protein: CASSFQGNYGYTF. The CDR3 region has the DNA TGTGCCAGCAGCTTCCAGGGAAACTATGGCTACACCTTC.

This clonotype was counted ten times or more. V gene TRBV5-1 combines with J gene TRBJ1-5; no firm D call. This CDR3 spans 14 amino acids. V dropped 2 bases and J dropped 2 bases, with 8 bases sitting between them. Looked up from germline, CDR1 is SGHRS and CDR2 is YFSETQ. In DNA form, the CDR3 reads TGCGCCAGCAGCTTCGACGGGGGCAATCAGCCCCAGCATTTT. It is translated as CASSFDGGNQPQHF.

CDR3 region: CASSLLIGYNEQFF. The CDR3 bases are TGTGCCAGCAGCTTATTGATCGGGTACAATGAGCAGTTCTTC. The chain recombines TRBV11-2 with TRBJ2-1; D is unclear. Per the germline V gene, CDR1 is SGHAT and CDR2 is FQNNGV. V was trimmed by 2 bases and J by 4 bases, leaving 9 bases between them. The CDR3 is 14 amino acids.

This clonotype occurred a few times. V and J are TRBV5-1 and TRBJ2-2; 7 positions agree with TRBD1. V lost 3 bases and J lost 3; bases outside the gene matches: 8. This CDR3 spans 16 amino acids. Per the germline V gene, CDR1 is SGHRS and CDR2 is YFSETQ. This chain's CDR3 is CASSSSHTGDTGELFF. The CDR3 nucleotides are TGCGCCAGCAGCTCATCACACACAGGGGACACCGGGGAGCTGTTTTTT.

J is TRBJ2-5 and V is TRBV20-1, with 8 bases aligning to TRBD2. Unmatched junction bases numbered 8, after V lost 6 bases and J lost 5 bases. Germline V gene lookup returns CDR1 DFQATT and CDR2 SNEGSKA (reference sequence). The length of the CDR3 is 13 residues. The CDR3 spells CSAQRGPTETQYF. The CDR3 DNA reads as TGCAGTGCGCAGCGGGGGCCCACGGAGACCCAGTACTTC.

This clonotype was counted many times. V gene TRBV30 combines with J gene TRBJ2-1, with 11 bases aligning to TRBD2. The V gene end was trimmed by 5 bases and the J gene end by 4 bases; junction bases not matched to a gene: 13. Germline V gene data show CDR1 as GTSNPN and CDR2 as SVGIG (reference sequence). This CDR3 is 17 amino acids long. CDR3 sequence reads: CAWVSPTGTSGYNEQFF. The CDR3 coding sequence is TGTGCCTGGGTAAGCCCTACCGGGACTAGCGGATACAATGAGCAGTTCTTC.

There are many counts of this clonotype. The chain recombines TRBV5-1 with TRBJ2-7; D is undetermined. V lost 0 bases to trimming and J lost 2 bases, with 9 bases between them. CDR3 size: 14 residues. Germline V gives CDR1 SGHRS, CDR2 YFSETQ. CDR3 amino acids: CASSLAGRAYEQYF. The CDR3 nucleotides read TGCGCCAGCAGCTTGGCCGGCCGCGCCTACGAGCAGTACTTC.